The rows below give T cell receptor beta chains drawn from one sample of a study of T cell responses to AZD1222 COVID-19 vaccine. The table came from immunoSEQ multiplex PCR; TCRdb's copy has only in-frame clones and leaves some out. The sample includes just under 75,000 clones, roughly 80% of them seen just once. The input for sequencing was peripheral blood, taken 28 days after the second AZD1222 dose. The receptors here all came from an adult who received the AZD1222 COVID-19 vaccine. The CDR3 runs from the conserved cysteine through the conserved F or W. D genes are given only for firm matches. Not every row has a clone size; where given, it reads once, few, many or a size class.

clone_size,d_call,j_call,v_call,cdr3_nt,cdr3_aa
NA,TRBD1,TRBJ1-5,TRBV11-2,TGTGCCAGCAGCGTAGGGGACAGCCAGCCCCAGCATTTT,CASSVGDSQPQHF
NA,NA,TRBJ1-5,TRBV19,TGTGCCAGCAGTAGGGGACAGCCCCAGCATTTT,CASSRGQPQHF
once,TRBD1,TRBJ2-2,TRBV18,TGTGCCAGCTCACCCCAGCCGGGACAGGGTAGAGCCGGGGAGCTGTTTTTT,CASSPQPGQGRAGELFF
NA,TRBD2,TRBJ2-3,TRBV7-8,TGTGCCAGCAGGATAGCGGGAGCGGATACGCAGTATTTT,CASRIAGADTQYF
NA,TRBD1,TRBJ2-2,TRBV24-1,TGTGCCACCAGTGGAACAGGGGGGTCCGGGGAGCTGTTTTTT,CATSGTGGSGELFF
NA,NA,TRBJ1-6,TRBV3-1/TRBV3-2,TGTGCCAGCAGCCCGCCCCGGGGCGGTGATAATTCACCCCTCCACTTT,CASSPPRGGDNSPLHF
few,NA,TRBJ2-7,TRBV7-6,TGTGCCAGCAGCTTAGCGCCGAGTGCGTACGAGCAGTACTTC,CASSLAPSAYEQYF
NA,TRBD1,TRBJ2-3,TRBV19,TGTGCCAGTAGTAAAAGACAGGGAAAGACAGATACGCAGTATTTT,CASSKRQGKTDTQYF
once,NA,TRBJ1-1,TRBV19,TGTGCCAGTAGTATAGATCTATTCCCAGGCACTGAAGCTTTCTTT,CASSIDLFPGTEAFF
NA,NA,TRBJ1-4,TRBV6-5,TGTGCCAGCAGTCACGCAGCTAATGAAAAACTGTTTTTT,CASSHAANEKLFF
NA,NA,TRBJ2-5,TRBV27,TGTGCCAGCAGTTTTAGTGGAAGGGAGACCCAGTACTTC,CASSFSGRETQYF
NA,TRBD2,TRBJ2-1,TRBV11-2,TGTGCCAGCAGCCCCCCACTAGCGGGGAGCTCCTACAATGAGCAGTTCTTC,CASSPPLAGSSYNEQFF
NA,NA,TRBJ1-2,TRBV7-2,TGTGCCAGCAGCTTTCTCGTTGGGGGGAACTATGGCTACACCTTC,CASSFLVGGNYGYTF
NA,NA,TRBJ1-1,TRBV6-5,TGTGCCAGCAGTTACGACGGGAACACTGAAGCTTTCTTT,CASSYDGNTEAFF
NA,NA,TRBJ2-2,TRBV7-2,TGTGCCAGCAGCTTGGACGGGAACACCGGGGAGCTGTTTTTT,CASSLDGNTGELFF
NA,NA,TRBJ2-3,TRBV7-9,TGTGCCAGCAGCTTCGGCGGGAGCACAGATACGCAGTATTTT,CASSFGGSTDTQYF
few,NA,TRBJ2-2,TRBV27,TGTGCCAGCAGTTTACGGGGGCGGGAGACCGGGGAGCTGTTTTTT,CASSLRGRETGELFF
NA,NA,TRBJ1-2,TRBV3-1/TRBV3-2,TGTGCCAGCAGCCCCTCGCAGGGGTCTGGCTACACCTTC,CASSPSQGSGYTF
NA,NA,TRBJ2-6,TRBV28,TGTGCCAGCAGTTTAGGAGGTGGTGGGGCCAACGTCCTGACTTTC,CASSLGGGGANVLTF
NA,TRBD2,TRBJ2-3,TRBV19,TGTGCCAGCGGAGGACGGGGGGGTACCAGCACAGATACGCAGTATTTT,CASGGRGGTSTDTQYF
NA,TRBD2,TRBJ2-2,TRBV5-1,TGCGCCAGCACCCTCGGGACTACCTCGACCGGGGAGCTGTTTTTT,CASTLGTTSTGELFF
NA,NA,TRBJ2-1,TRBV7-2,TGTGCCAGCAGCTCGGGGACGTTGAACGAGCAGTTCTTC,CASSSGTLNEQFF
once,TRBD2,TRBJ2-7,TRBV10-1,TGCGCCAGCAGTGTAGCGGGGGCCTACGAGCAGTACTTC,CASSVAGAYEQYF
NA,NA,TRBJ1-6,TRBV6-5,TGTGCCAGCAGTCCTACGGACCCCCATAATTCACCCCTCCACTTT,CASSPTDPHNSPLHF
once,NA,TRBJ1-6,TRBV6-5,TGTGCCAGCAGTTACTGGGGGAGGGATAATTCACCCCTCCACTTT,CASSYWGRDNSPLHF
many,NA,TRBJ2-2,TRBV27,TGTGCCAGCAGTTTTGTTGGGACTGGACTCACCGGGGAGCTGTTTTTT,CASSFVGTGLTGELFF
NA,NA,TRBJ2-1,TRBV6-2/TRBV6-3,TGTGCCAGCAGTTACTCGGTTCCGGGCGGAGTCTTTAATGAGCAGTTCTTC,CASSYSVPGGVFNEQFF
NA,TRBD2,TRBJ2-7,TRBV30,TGTGCCTGGAGCAGGGGACTAGCGGGAGACTGGGACGAGCAGTACTTC,CAWSRGLAGDWDEQYF
NA,NA,TRBJ1-5,TRBV6-5,TGTGCCAGCAGAATCCAAGTGGGCAATCAGCCCCAGCATTTT,CASRIQVGNQPQHF
NA,TRBD1,TRBJ1-6,TRBV19,TGTGCCAGTATGCCGACAGGGCGTTCGACCCTCCACTTT,CASMPTGRSTLHF
NA,NA,TRBJ2-7,TRBV6-2/TRBV6-3,TGTGCCAGCAGTTACCCCCTTGGGGGAAACTACGAGCAGTACTTC,CASSYPLGGNYEQYF
few,NA,TRBJ2-3,TRBV28,TGTGCCACAAGGGGGTTGGCAGATACGCAGTATTTT,CATRGLADTQYF
NA,TRBD1,TRBJ1-4,TRBV24-1,TGTGCCACCAGTGACACGAACAGGGGACCAAATGAAAAACTGTTTTTT,CATSDTNRGPNEKLFF
NA,TRBD2,TRBJ2-1,TRBV9,TGTGCCAGCAGCGAGGGCCCCGTGGCGGGAGTGGAGTACAATGAGCAGTTCTTC,CASSEGPVAGVEYNEQFF
NA,TRBD2,TRBJ2-1,TRBV3-1/TRBV3-2,TGTGCCAGCACTACCGGGGGGTGGTACAATGAGCAGTTCTTC,CASTTGGWYNEQFF
NA,NA,TRBJ1-3,TRBV3-1/TRBV3-2,TGTGCCAGCAGCCAAGAGGGGCACTCTGGAAACACCATATATTTT,CASSQEGHSGNTIYF
NA,NA,TRBJ2-2,TRBV18,TGTGCCAGCTCACCACCGGAGAATCTTGCGGAACCTTACACCGGGGAGCTGTTTTTT,CASSPPENLAEPYTGELFF
NA,TRBD1,TRBJ2-7,TRBV19,TGTGCCAGTAGTCCCGGGACAGGGGTATCCTACGAGCAGTACTTC,CASSPGTGVSYEQYF
NA,NA,TRBJ2-3,TRBV6-4,TGTGCCAGCAGTGAAGAGGGGGGCATGGATACGCAGTATTTT,CASSEEGGMDTQYF
NA,TRBD1,TRBJ2-1,TRBV2,TGTGCCAGCATGGGACAGGGTCCTTCGCAGTTCTTC,CASMGQGPSQFF
few,NA,TRBJ2-2,TRBV5-1,TGCGCCAGCAGCGCGGGACACGGCACCGGGGAGCTGTTTTTT,CASSAGHGTGELFF
NA,TRBD2,TRBJ2-3,TRBV5-6,TGTGCCAGCAGCCCCGGGGGGTTCACAGATACGCAGTATTTT,CASSPGGFTDTQYF
NA,TRBD2,TRBJ2-1,TRBV7-8,TGTGCCAGCAGCTTAAAGTGGCGGGGGGAGTACAATGAGCAGTTCTTC,CASSLKWRGEYNEQFF
NA,NA,TRBJ2-2,TRBV6-5,TGTGCCAGCAGTAGGGCAGACCTTAACGGGGAGCTGTTTTTT,CASSRADLNGELFF
NA,NA,TRBJ2-5,TRBV7-2,TGTGCCAGCAGCTTAGTAGGGGGGACCCAAGAGACCCAGTACTTC,CASSLVGGTQETQYF
NA,NA,TRBJ1-6,TRBV28,TGTGCCAGCAGTTCACCTGTCTCCTATAATTCACCCCTCCACTTT,CASSSPVSYNSPLHF
few,NA,TRBJ2-1,TRBV12-3/TRBV12-4,TGTGCCAGCAGTTTAGTAGCCACCAATGTGCAGTTCTTC,CASSLVATNVQFF
few,NA,TRBJ1-5,TRBV6-1,TGTGCCAGCAGTGAAACAGGAGATCAGCCCCAGCATTTT,CASSETGDQPQHF
NA,TRBD1,TRBJ2-1,TRBV6-4,TGTGCCAGCAGTGACTCACAGGGGGCATACAATGAGCAGTTCTTC,CASSDSQGAYNEQFF
NA,TRBD2,TRBJ2-1,TRBV28,TGTGCCAGCAGTGATATAGCGGGGGCGTCCCTCAATGAGCAGTTCTTC,CASSDIAGASLNEQFF
NA,NA,TRBJ2-1,TRBV2,TGTGCCAGCAGCCCGGGACCCGGAGAGCAGTTCTTC,CASSPGPGEQFF
NA,NA,TRBJ2-5,TRBV28,TGTGCCAGCAGTCCGACAGTGAGATTAGAGACCCAGTACTTC,CASSPTVRLETQYF
NA,NA,TRBJ2-3,TRBV28,TGTGCCAGCAGGGATTCTAGCACAGATACGCAGTATTTT,CASRDSSTDTQYF